This TCR beta chain comes out of a study of cytomegalovirus exposure and HLA in healthy donors. Findings of the study overall: Later analysis suggested links between common viral pathogens and several top significant clusters.

Primers for the PCR totalled 60 Vbeta and 13 Jbeta. The method was immunoSEQ multiplex PCR; TCRdb's version includes in-frame clones alone and lacks a portion of them. The sample records fewer than 250,000 clones, around 80% being singletons. This clone came up a few times. The antigen remains unidentified. Trimming took 6 bases from V and 8 from J; bases not matched to a gene: 9. CDR3 length: 14 residues. The germline CDR1 and CDR2 sequences are MNHNS and SASEGT. This rearrangement joins TRBV6-1 to TRBJ1-4, with 7 nucleotides matching TRBD1. The sequencing input was PBMCs. The source of this sequence is a man aged 35-49 years in good health and CMV-seropositive. The CDR3 is CASRTTGSGEKLFF. CDR3 nucleotide sequence: TGTGCCAGCAGGACGACAGGGTCGGGGGAAAAACTGTTTTTT.